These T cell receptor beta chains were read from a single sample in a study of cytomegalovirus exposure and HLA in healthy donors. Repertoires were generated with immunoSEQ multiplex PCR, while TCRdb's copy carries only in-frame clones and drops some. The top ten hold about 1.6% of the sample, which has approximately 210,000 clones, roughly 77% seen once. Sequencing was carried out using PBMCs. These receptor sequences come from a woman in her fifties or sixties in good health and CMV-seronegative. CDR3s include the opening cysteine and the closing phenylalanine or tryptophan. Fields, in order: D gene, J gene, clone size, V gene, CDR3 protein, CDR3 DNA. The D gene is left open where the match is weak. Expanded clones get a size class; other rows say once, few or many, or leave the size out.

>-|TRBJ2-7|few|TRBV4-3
CASSQALGSSYEQYF
TGCGCCAGCAGCCAAGCTCTGGGGAGTTCCTACGAGCAGTACTTC
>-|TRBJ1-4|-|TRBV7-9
CSSSAGGNTANEKLFF
TGTTCCAGCTCGGCCGGGGGTAATACGGCCAATGAAAAACTGTTTTTT
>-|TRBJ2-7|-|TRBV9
CAATHLGGTPPSYEQYF
TGTGCCGCTACCCACCTGGGGGGGACACCCCCTTCCTACGAGCAGTACTTC
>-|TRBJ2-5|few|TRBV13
CASSEQGETQYF
TGTGCCAGCAGCGAACAGGGAGAGACCCAGTACTTC
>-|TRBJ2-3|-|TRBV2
CASSPTYSRAKDTQYF
TGTGCCAGCAGTCCCACCTACTCCCGCGCCAAGGATACGCAGTATTTT
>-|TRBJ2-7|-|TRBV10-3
CAINAGISYEQYF
TGTGCCATCAATGCGGGGATCTCCTACGAGCAGTACTTC
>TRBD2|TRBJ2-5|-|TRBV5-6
CASSLVIRGGTKETQYF
TGTGCCAGCAGCTTGGTGATACGGGGGGGCACCAAAGAGACCCAGTACTTC
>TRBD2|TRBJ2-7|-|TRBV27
CATRRGAHYEQYF
TGTGCCACCCGGCGGGGGGCGCATTACGAGCAGTACTTC
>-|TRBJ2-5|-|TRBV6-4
CASTNAVQETQYF
TGTGCCAGCACTAACGCGGTACAAGAGACCCAGTACTTC
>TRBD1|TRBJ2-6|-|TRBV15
CATSTGQGTGANVLTF
TGTGCCACCAGCACGGGACAGGGGACTGGGGCCAACGTCCTGACTTTC
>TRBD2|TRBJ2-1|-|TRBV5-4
CASSPRTSGGRLRNEQFF
TGTGCCAGCAGCCCCCGGACTAGCGGGGGGCGACTCCGCAATGAGCAGTTCTTC
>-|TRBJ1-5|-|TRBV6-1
CASSEKSPTGVNQPQHF
TGTGCCAGCAGTGAAAAAAGCCCTACAGGAGTCAATCAGCCCCAGCATTTT
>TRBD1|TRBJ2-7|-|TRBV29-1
CSVWTGGHEQYF
TGCAGCGTCTGGACAGGGGGCCACGAGCAGTACTTC
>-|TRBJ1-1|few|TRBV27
CASSLFGGEAFF
TGTGCCAGCAGTTTATTCGGAGGGGAAGCTTTCTTT
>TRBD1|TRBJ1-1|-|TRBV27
CASSSTGGVGTEAFF
TGTGCCAGCAGTTCTACAGGGGGCGTAGGAACTGAAGCTTTCTTT
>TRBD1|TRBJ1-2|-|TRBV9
CASSVEQGNYGYTF
TGTGCCAGCAGCGTAGAACAGGGGAACTATGGCTACACCTTC
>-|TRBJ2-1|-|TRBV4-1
CASSQRSGDEQFF
TGCGCCAGCAGCCAAAGATCGGGGGATGAGCAGTTCTTC
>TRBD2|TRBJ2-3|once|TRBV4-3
CASSLGRLSGRAQADTQYF
TGCGCCAGCAGCCTCGGGAGACTTAGCGGGAGGGCACAGGCAGATACGCAGTATTTT
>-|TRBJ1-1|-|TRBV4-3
CASSQDPRWSTEAFF
TGCGCCAGCAGCCAAGACCCCCGCTGGAGCACTGAAGCTTTCTTT
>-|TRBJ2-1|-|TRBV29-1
CSVSSSGLGNEQFF
TGCAGCGTTTCCTCCTCAGGGTTAGGTAATGAGCAGTTCTTC
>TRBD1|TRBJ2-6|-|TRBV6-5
CASSRGRGANVLTF
TGTGCCAGCAGCAGGGGGCGAGGGGCCAACGTCCTGACTTTC
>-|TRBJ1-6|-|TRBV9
CASSAGGVPLHF
TGTGCCAGCAGCGCTGGGGGGGTACCCCTCCACTTT
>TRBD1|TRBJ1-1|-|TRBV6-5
CASSWDRFGGAFF
TGTGCCAGCTCATGGGACAGGTTTGGAGGGGCTTTCTTT
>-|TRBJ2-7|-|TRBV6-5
CASSSPTGNTYEQYF
TGTGCCAGCAGTTCCCCAACAGGAAATACCTACGAGCAGTACTTC
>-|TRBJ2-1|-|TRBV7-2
CASSLARDIGNDEQFF
TGTGCCAGCAGCTTAGCCAGGGACATTGGGAATGATGAGCAGTTCTTC
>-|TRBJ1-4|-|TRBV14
CASSQNRGRNEKLFF
TGTGCCAGCAGCCAGAATAGGGGTCGGAATGAAAAACTGTTTTTT
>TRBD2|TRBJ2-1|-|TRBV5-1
CASSLGPAGGLNEQFF
TGCGCCAGCAGCTTGGGACCGGCGGGAGGACTTAATGAGCAGTTCTTC
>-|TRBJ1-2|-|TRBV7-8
CASSLSISGGLYGYTF
TGTGCCAGCAGCTTATCAATATCCGGGGGTCTCTATGGCTACACCTTC